This TCR beta chain is drawn from a study of T cell repertoires in cytomegalovirus infection. This clonotype was observed many times. TCRdb redid the calling of the reads with MiXCR, one entry per CDR3 protein. The sample includes around 440,000 distinct CDR3 sequences, around 10% of them seen just once. Trimming removed 5 bases from V and 4 bases from J, with 16 bases in between. The CDR3 totals 15 residues. The germline CDR1 and CDR2 sequences are SGHAT and FQDESV (reference sequence). The receptor was isolated from a human donor in good health (CMV status not recorded). Some clones in this sample may be carry-over from other donors' samples. Source material: PBMCs. J is TRBJ2-3 and V is TRBV11-1; maybe TRBD2 (5 bases). CDR3 in amino acids: CASSTDWMRADTQYF. CDR3 DNA: TGTGCCAGCAGCACCGATTGGATGAGGGCAGATACGCAGTATTTT.